The T cell receptor beta chain described here comes from a study of blood T cell repertoires in COVID-19. Measured with immunoSEQ multiplex PCR; TCRdb has only the in-frame clones, and not every one. The data hold 150,000 or so clones, with about 77% observed a single time. CDR1 is SGHRS, CDR2 YFSETQ, per germline. The CDR3 covers 14 residues. Trimming left V 2 bases short and J 0 bases short, with 8 bases between. The V gene is TRBV5-1, the J gene TRBJ1-1, with unresolved D. This TCR was recovered from a woman in her forties or fifties with active or convalescent COVID-19. The sequenced sample was peripheral blood. The CDR3 coding sequence is TGCGCCAGCAGCTTAGTGGAGCTGAACACTGAAGCTTTCTTT. Amino acids: CASSLVELNTEAFF. Variable domain in full (rest from reference TRBV5-1 and TRBJ1-1): KAGVTQTPRYLIKTRGQQVTLSCSPISGHRSVSWYQQTPGQGLQFLFEYFSETQRNKGNFPGRFSGRQFSNSRSEMNVSTLELGDSALYLCASSLVELNTEAFFGQGTRLTVV.